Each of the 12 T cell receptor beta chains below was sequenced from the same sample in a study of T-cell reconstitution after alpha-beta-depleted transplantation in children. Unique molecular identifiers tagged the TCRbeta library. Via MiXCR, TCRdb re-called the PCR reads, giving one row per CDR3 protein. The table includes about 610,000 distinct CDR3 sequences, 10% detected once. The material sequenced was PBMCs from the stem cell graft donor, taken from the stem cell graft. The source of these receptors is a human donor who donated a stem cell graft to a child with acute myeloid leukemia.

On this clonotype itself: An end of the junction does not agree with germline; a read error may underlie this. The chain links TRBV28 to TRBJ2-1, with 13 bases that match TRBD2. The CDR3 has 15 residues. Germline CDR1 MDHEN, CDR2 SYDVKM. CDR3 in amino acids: CLTGLAGSSYNEQFF. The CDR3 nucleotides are TGCTTGACGGGACTAGCGGGGAGCTCCTACAATGAGCAGTTCTTC.

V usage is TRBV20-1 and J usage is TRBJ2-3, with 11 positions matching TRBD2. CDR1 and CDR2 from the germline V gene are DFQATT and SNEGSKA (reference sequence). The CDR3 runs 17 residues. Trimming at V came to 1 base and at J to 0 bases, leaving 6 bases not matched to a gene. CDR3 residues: CSARGLAGGTSTDTQYF. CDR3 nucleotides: TGCAGTGCTAGAGGGCTAGCGGGAGGAACTAGCACAGATACGCAGTATTTT.

CDR3 DNA: TGCAGTGCTACGGCTAGCGGGAGCCCAAACGCCGGGGAGCTGTTTTTT. It specifies CSATASGSPNAGELFF. This sequence joins TRBV20-1 and TRBJ2-2; 10 bases are a match to TRBD2. CDR3 length: 16 residues. With 4 bases clipped from V and 6 bases from J, the junction kept 11 bases outside the gene matches. CDR1 DFQATT and CDR2 SNEGSKA come from the germline V gene (reference sequence).

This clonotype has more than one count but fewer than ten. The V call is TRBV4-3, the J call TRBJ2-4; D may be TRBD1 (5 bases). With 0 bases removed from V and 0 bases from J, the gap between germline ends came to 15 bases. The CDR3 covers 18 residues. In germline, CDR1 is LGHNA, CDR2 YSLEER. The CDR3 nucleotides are TGCGCCAGCAGCCAAGATCCTCGACAGACTCTAGCCAAAAACATTCAGTACTTC. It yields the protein CASSQDPRQTLAKNIQYF.

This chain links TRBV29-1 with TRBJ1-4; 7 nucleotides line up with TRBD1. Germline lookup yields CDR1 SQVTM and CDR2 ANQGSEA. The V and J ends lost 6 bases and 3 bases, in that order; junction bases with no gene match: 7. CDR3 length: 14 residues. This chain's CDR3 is CSVGTEAPNEKLFF. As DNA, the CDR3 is TGCAGCGTGGGGACAGAGGCCCCTAATGAAAAACTGTTTTTT.

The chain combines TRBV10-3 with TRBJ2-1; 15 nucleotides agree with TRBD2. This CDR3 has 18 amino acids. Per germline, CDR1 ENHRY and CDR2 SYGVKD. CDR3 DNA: TGTGCGTTCTCGCGCGGACTAGCGGGAGGGTCCCAGGACAATGAGCAGTTCTTC. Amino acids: CAFSRGLAGGSQDNEQFF.

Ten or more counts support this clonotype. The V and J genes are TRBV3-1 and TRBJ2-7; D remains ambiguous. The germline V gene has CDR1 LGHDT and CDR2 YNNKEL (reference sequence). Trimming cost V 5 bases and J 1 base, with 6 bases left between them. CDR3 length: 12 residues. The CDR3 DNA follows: TGTGCCAGCAGCTCGGCTTCCTACGAGCAGTACTTC. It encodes CASSSASYEQYF.

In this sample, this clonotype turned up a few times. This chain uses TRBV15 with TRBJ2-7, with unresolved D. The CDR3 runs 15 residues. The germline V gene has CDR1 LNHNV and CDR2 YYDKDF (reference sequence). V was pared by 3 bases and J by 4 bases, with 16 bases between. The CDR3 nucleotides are TGTGCCACCAGCAGCTTGGGCGGAGACACATACGAGCAGTACTTC. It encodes CATSSLGGDTYEQYF.

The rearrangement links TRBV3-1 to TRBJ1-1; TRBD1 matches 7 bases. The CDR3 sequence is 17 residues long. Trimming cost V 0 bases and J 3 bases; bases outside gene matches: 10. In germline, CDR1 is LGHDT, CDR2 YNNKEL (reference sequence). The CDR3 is CASSQDSGLGTDTEAFF. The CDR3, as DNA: TGTGCCAGCAGCCAAGATTCTGGTCTGGGGACAGACACTGAAGCTTTCTTT.

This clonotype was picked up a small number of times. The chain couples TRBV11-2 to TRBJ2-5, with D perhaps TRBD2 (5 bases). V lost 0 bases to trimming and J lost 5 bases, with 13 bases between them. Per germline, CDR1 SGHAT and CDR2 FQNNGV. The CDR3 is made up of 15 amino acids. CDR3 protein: CASSLESMPGETQYF. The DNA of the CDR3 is TGTGCCAGCAGCTTAGAATCCATGCCGGGGGAGACCCAGTACTTC.

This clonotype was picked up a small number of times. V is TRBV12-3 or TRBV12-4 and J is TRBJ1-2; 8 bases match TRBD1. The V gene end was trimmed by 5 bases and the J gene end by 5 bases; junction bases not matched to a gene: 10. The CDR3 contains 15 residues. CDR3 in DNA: TGTGCCAGCAGTCCGGGACAGGTTCTTGGTTATGGCTACACCTTC. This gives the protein CASSPGQVLGYGYTF.

The CDR3 nucleotides are TGCAGTGCTAGAGATTCGACCGGAAACAATCAGCCCCAGCATTTT. This translates into CSARDSTGNNQPQHF. The chain links TRBV20-1 to TRBJ1-5; D gene ambiguous. V gave up 0 bases and J gave up 3 bases, with 12 bases separating them. The CDR3 runs to 15 residues. Germline-derived CDR1 and CDR2 are DFQATT and SNEGSKA (reference sequence).